In this sample, the clone carrying this TCR beta chain turned up many times. Its specificity is not known. This entry belongs to a study of T-cell reconstitution after alpha-beta-depleted transplantation in children. Deletions cut 3 bases from V and 6 bases from J, with 11 bases between. This CDR3 comprises 13 residues. The V gene's germline CDR1 is KGHSH and CDR2 LQKENI. Study-wide findings and caveats: A year post-transplant, T-cell counts and diversity derived mostly from newly produced T cells.

It was with unique molecular identifiers that the TCRbeta library was prepared. TCRdb recomputed calls from the PCR reads with MiXCR, one row per CDR3 protein. The sample lists about 300,000 distinct CDR3 sequences, 10% seen once, with less than 9% in the top ten. This material consisted of PBMCs, taken before TCRalphabeta/CD19-depleted stem cell transplant. The sequence came from a boy under two years old with acute myeloid leukemia, due to receive a stem cell transplant. The chain carries TRBV18 and TRBJ1-1; D is uncertain. The CDR3 region is CASSPLMTAEAFF. As DNA, the CDR3 is TGTGCCAGCTCACCCTTGATGACCGCTGAAGCTTTCTTT. Full variable domain (outside the CDR3, taken from reference TRBV18 and TRBJ1-1): NAGVMQNPRHLVRRRGQEARLRCSPMKGHSHVYWYRQLPEEGLKFMVYLQKENIIDESGMPKERFSAEFPKEGPSILRIQQVVRGDSAAYFCASSPLMTAEAFFGQGTRLTVV.